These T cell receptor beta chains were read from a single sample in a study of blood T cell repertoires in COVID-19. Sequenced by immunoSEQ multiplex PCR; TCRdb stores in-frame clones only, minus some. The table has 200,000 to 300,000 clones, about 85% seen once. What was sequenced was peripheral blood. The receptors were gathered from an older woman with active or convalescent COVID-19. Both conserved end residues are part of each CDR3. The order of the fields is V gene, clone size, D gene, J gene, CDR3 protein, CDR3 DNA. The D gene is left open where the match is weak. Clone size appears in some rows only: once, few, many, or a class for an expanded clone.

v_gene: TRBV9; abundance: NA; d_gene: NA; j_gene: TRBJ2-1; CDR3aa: CASSDGGASASYNEQFF; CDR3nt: TGTGCCAGCAGCGATGGGGGGGCGTCAGCCTCCTACAATGAGCAGTTCTTC
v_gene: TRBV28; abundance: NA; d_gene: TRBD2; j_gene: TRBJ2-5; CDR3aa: CASSDHSSGRIQETQYF; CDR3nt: TGTGCCAGCAGCGACCACTCTAGCGGGAGGATCCAAGAGACCCAGTACTTC
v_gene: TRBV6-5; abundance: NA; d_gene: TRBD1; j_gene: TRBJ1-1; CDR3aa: CASSYVQGARTEAFF; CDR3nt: TGTGCCAGCAGTTACGTTCAGGGGGCGAGGACTGAAGCTTTCTTT
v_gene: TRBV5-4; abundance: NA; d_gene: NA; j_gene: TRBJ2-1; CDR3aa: CASSLDPGHEQFF; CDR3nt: TGTGCCAGCAGCTTGGACCCAGGGCATGAGCAGTTCTTC
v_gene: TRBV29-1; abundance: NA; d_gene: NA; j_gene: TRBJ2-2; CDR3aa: CSVQDTGELFF; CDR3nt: TGCAGCGTCCAGGACACCGGGGAGCTGTTTTTT
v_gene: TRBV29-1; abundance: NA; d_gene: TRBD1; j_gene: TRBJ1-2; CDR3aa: CSVPTGDLGGYTF; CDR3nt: TGCAGCGTCCCCACAGGGGACTTGGGTGGCTACACCTTC
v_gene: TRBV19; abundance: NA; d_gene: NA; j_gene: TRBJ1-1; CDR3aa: CASSIAGIQMVGRNTEAFF; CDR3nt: TGTGCCAGTAGTATAGCCGGCATCCAAATGGTGGGGAGGAACACTGAAGCTTTCTTT
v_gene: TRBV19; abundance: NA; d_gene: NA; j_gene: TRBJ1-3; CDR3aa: CASTLGGGVSGNTIYF; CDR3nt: TGTGCCAGCACCCTCGGCGGGGGTGTCTCTGGAAACACCATATATTTT
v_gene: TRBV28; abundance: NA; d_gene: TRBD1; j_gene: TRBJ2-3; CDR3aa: CASSSPGTVRTDTQYF; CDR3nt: TGTGCCAGCAGTTCCCCAGGGACAGTCCGAACAGATACGCAGTATTTT
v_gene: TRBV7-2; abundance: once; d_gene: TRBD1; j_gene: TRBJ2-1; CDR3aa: CASSRYKSGTVYNEQFF; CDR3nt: TGTGCCAGCAGTCGATATAAATCCGGGACAGTATACAATGAGCAGTTCTTC
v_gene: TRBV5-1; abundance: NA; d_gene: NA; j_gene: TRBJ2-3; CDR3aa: CASSLAGGSADTQYF; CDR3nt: TGCGCCAGCAGCTTGGCGGGGGGCTCGGCAGATACGCAGTATTTT
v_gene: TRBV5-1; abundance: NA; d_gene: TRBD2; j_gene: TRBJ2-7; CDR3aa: CASSGSSGEAPYEQYF; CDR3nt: TGCGCCAGCAGCGGGTCTAGCGGAGAGGCACCCTACGAGCAGTACTTC
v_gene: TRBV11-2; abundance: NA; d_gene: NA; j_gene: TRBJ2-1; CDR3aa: CASSLAKWEQFF; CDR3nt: TGTGCCAGCAGCTTAGCTAAGTGGGAGCAGTTCTTC
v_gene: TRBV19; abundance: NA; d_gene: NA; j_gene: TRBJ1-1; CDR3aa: CASTVPTNTEAFF; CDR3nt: TGTGCCAGTACCGTCCCTACGAACACTGAAGCTTTCTTT
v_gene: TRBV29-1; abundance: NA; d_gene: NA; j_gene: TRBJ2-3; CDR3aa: CSASIGGTTDTQYF; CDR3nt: TGCAGCGCCTCGATTGGGGGGACCACAGATACGCAGTATTTT
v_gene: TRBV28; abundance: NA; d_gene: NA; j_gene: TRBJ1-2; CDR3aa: CASTTIGYVYGYTF; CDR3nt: TGTGCCAGCACCACTATCGGGTACGTCTATGGCTACACCTTC
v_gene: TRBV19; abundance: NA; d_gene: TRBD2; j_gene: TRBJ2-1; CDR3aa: CASSTLAGNEQFF; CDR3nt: TGTGCCAGTAGTACACTAGCGGGAAATGAGCAGTTCTTC
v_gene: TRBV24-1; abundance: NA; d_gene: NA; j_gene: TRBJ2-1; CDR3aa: CATSETVGGRNEQFF; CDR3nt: TGTGCCACCAGTGAGACCGTAGGGGGTAGGAATGAGCAGTTCTTC
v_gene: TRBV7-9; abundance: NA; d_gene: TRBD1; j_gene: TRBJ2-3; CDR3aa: CASSLDRTDTQYF; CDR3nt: TGTGCCAGCAGCTTGGACAGGACAGATACGCAGTATTTT
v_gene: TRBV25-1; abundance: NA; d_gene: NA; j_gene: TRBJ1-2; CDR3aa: CASSEDGALHTF; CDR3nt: TGTGCCAGCAGTGAAGACGGAGCTTTGCACACCTTC
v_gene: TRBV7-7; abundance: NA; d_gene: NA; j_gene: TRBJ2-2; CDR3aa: CASSLNSGENTGELFF; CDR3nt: TGTGCTAGCAGTCTCAATAGCGGAGAAAACACCGGGGAGCTGTTTTTT
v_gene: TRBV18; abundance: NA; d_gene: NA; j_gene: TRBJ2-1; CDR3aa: CASSPDREQFF; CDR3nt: TGTGCCAGCTCTCCCGACAGGGAGCAGTTCTTC
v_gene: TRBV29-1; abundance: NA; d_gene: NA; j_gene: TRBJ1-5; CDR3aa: CSVDAVPWPQHF; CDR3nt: TGCAGCGTTGATGCAGTCCCTTGGCCCCAGCATTTT
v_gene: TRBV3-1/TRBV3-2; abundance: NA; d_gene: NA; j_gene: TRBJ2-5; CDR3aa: CASSQALGGETQYF; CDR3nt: TGTGCCAGCAGCCAAGCCCTGGGAGGTGAGACCCAGTACTTC
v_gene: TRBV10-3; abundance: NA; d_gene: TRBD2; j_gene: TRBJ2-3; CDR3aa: CAISESRGGTDTQYF; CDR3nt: TGTGCCATCAGTGAGTCGAGGGGAGGGACAGATACGCAGTATTTT
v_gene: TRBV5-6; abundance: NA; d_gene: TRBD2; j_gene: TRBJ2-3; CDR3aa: CASSQKELAEHTDTQYF; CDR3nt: TGTGCCAGCAGCCAGAAAGAACTAGCGGAGCACACAGATACGCAGTATTTT
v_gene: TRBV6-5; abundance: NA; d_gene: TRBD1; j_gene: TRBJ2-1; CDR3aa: CASRYSGDSSYNEQFF; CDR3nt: TGTGCCAGCAGATACTCCGGGGACAGCTCCTACAATGAGCAGTTCTTC
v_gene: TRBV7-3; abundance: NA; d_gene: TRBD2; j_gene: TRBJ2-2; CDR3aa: CASSPGLAGRTGELFF; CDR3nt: TGTGCCAGCAGCCCGGGACTAGCGGGAAGGACCGGGGAGCTGTTTTTT
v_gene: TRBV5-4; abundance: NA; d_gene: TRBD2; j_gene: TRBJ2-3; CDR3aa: CASSDPGLAGVTQYF; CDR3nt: TGTGCCAGCAGCGATCCGGGACTAGCCGGAGTTACGCAGTATTTT
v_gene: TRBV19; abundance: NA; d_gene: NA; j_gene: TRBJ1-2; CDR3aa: CASSAQGGRHYGYTF; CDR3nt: TGTGCCAGTAGTGCGCAGGGTGGTCGGCACTATGGCTACACCTTC
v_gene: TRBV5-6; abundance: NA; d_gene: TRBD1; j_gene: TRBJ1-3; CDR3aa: CASSGTGRGGTGNTIYF; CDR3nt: TGTGCCAGCAGCGGGACAGGGAGAGGGGGCACTGGAAACACCATATATTTT
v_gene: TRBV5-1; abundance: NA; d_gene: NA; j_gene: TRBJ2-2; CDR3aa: CASSLAALGGRDTGELFF; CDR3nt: TGCGCCAGCAGCTTGGCCGCCCTGGGGGGGCGAGATACCGGGGAGCTGTTTTTT
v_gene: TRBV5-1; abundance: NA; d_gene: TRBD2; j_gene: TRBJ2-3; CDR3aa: CASSPGEGGTDTQYF; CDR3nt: TGCGCCAGCAGCCCGGGGGAGGGAGGCACAGATACGCAGTATTTT
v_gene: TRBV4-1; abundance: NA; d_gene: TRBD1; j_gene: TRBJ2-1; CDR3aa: CASSQTGTGGYSEQFF; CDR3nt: TGCGCCAGCAGTCAGACCGGGACAGGGGGCTACTCTGAGCAGTTCTTC
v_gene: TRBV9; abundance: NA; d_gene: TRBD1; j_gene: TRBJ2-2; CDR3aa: CASSVRGHNTGELFF; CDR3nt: TGTGCCAGCAGCGTCAGGGGGCATAACACCGGGGAGCTGTTTTTT
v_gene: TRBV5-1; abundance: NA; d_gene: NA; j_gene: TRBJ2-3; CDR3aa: CASSYRAPSTDTQYF; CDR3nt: TGCGCCAGCAGCTACAGGGCTCCTAGCACAGATACGCAGTATTTT
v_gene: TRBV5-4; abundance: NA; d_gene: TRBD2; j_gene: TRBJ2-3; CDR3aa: CASSFGLAGVDTQYF; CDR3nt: TGTGCCAGCAGCTTCGGACTAGCGGGGGTAGATACGCAGTATTTT
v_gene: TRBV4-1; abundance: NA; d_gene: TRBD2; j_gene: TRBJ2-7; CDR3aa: CASSQVIGTNEQYF; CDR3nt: TGCGCCAGCAGCCAAGTTATCGGGACTAACGAGCAGTACTTC
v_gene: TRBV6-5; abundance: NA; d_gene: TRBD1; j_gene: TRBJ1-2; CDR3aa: CASSYSGTGVNYGYTF; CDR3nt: TGTGCCAGCAGTTACTCCGGGACAGGGGTCAACTATGGCTACACCTTC
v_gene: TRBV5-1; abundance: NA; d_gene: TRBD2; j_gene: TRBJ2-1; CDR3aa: CASSFGTSTNEQFF; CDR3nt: TGCGCCAGCAGCTTTGGGACTAGCACCAATGAGCAGTTCTTC
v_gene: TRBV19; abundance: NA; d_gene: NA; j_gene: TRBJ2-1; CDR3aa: CASKGERGTYNEQFF; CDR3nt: TGTGCCAGTAAGGGGGAGAGGGGAACCTACAATGAGCAGTTCTTC
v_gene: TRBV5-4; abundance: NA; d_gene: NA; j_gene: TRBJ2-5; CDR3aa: CASSLVGAQETQYF; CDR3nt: TGTGCCAGCAGCCTCGTTGGGGCACAAGAGACCCAGTACTTC
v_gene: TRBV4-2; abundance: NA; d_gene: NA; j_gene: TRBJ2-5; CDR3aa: CASSQANRGRGETQYF; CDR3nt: TGTGCCAGCAGCCAAGCGAATAGAGGCCGAGGAGAGACCCAGTACTTC
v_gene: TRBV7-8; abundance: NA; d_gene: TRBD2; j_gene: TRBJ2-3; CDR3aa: CASSLRTSGGNPSTDTQYF; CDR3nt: TGTGCCAGCAGCTTAAGGACTAGCGGGGGAAACCCTAGCACAGATACGCAGTATTTT
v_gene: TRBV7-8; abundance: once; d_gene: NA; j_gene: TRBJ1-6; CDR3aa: CASSLNPENSPLHF; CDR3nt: TGTGCCAGCAGCTTAAATCCAGAAAATTCACCCCTCCACTTT
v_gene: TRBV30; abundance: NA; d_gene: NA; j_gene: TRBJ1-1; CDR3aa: CAWSTLTGEAFF; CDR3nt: TGTGCCTGGAGTACCCTGACAGGTGAAGCTTTCTTT
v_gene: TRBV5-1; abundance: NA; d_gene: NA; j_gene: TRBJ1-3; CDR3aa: CASSLEFEGNTIYF; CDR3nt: TGCGCCAGCAGCTTGGAATTTGAGGGAAACACCATATATTTT
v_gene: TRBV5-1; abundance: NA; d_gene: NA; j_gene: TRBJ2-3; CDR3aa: CASSFGGNRGGSTDTQYF; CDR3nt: TGCGCCAGCAGCTTTGGCGGGAATCGGGGTGGAAGCACAGATACGCAGTATTTT
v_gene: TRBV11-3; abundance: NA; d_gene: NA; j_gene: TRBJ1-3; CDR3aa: CASSQVTGNTIYF; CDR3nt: TGTGCCAGCAGTCAGGTGACCGGAAACACCATATATTTT
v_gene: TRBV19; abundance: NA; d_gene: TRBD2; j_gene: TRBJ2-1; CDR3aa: CASSPSTSPVNEQFF; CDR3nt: TGTGCCAGTAGTCCATCGACTAGCCCGGTAAATGAGCAGTTCTTC
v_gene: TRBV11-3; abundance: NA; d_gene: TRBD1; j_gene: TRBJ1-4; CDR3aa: CASSFPGQVWEKLFF; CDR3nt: TGTGCCAGCAGCTTCCCAGGACAGGTTTGGGAAAAACTGTTTTTT
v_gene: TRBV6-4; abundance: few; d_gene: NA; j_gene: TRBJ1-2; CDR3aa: CASSEPTDSLTYYGYTF; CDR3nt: TGTGCCAGCAGTGAACCAACTGACAGTTTGACCTACTATGGCTACACCTTC
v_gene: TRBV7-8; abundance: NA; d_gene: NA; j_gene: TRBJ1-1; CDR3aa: CASSLAQGGSGAFF; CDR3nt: TGTGCCAGCAGCTTAGCCCAAGGGGGTAGTGGAGCTTTCTTT
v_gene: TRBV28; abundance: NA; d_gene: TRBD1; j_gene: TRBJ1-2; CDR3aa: CASSLNRGLRYLANYGYTF; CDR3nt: TGTGCCAGCAGTTTAAACAGGGGGCTAAGATACTTAGCCAACTATGGCTACACCTTC
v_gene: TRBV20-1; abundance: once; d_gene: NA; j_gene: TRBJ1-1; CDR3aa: CSASWGGNTEAFF; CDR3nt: TGCAGTGCTAGTTGGGGCGGGAACACTGAAGCTTTCTTT
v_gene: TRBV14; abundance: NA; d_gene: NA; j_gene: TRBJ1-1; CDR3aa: CASSQGQVGYYTEAFF; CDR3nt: TGTGCCAGCAGCCAAGGACAAGTGGGTTATTACACTGAAGCTTTCTTT
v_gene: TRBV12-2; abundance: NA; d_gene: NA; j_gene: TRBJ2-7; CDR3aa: CASRSGLAILYEQYF; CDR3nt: TGTGCAAGTCGCTCGGGACTAGCAATACTCTACGAGCAGTACTTC
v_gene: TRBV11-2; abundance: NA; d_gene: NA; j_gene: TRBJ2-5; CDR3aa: CASSLDRGVETQYF; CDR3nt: TGTGCCAGCAGCTTAGACAGAGGCGTGGAGACCCAGTACTTC